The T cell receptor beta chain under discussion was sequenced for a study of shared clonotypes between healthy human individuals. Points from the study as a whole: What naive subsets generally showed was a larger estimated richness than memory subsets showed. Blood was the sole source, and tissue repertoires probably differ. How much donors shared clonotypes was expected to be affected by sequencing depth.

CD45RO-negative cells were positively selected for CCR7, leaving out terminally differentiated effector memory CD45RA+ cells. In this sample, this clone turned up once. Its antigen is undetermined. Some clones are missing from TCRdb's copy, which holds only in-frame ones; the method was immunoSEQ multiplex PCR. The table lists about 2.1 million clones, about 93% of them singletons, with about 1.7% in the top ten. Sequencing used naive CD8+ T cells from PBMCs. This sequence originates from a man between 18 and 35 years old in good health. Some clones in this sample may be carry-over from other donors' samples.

CDR3 sequence: CASSDAGGGSVNNEQFF. CDR3 nucleotides: TGTGCCAGCAGTGACGCGGGAGGTGGGTCCGTGAACAATGAGCAGTTCTTC. The chain carries TRBV6-1 and TRBJ2-1; 8 positions match TRBD2. Trimming took 3 bases from V and 5 from J; bases not matched to a gene: 12. Germline-derived CDR1 and CDR2 are MNHNS and SASEGT. This CDR3 has 17 residues.